The 21 T cell receptor beta chains reported below all come from one sample, sequenced in a study of blood T cell repertoires in COVID-19 (dated by TCRdb to about 2020). Library prep was done by the immunoSEQ multiplex PCR assay. Entries here come from immuneACCESS through TCRdb and include only in-frame sequences with V and J called. Some clones fail to appear in such tables; in the studies checked, an unresolved V gene covers under half of the shortfall, and the cause of the remainder is unknown. In all, the sample holds under 250,000 clones, and roughly 85% of those were seen once. The biggest ten clones account for over 2% of the sample. The sample taken for sequencing was peripheral blood. The receptors here all came from a woman aged 70 to 79 with COVID-19, enrolled during active disease.

The rearrangement joins TRBV7-9 to TRBJ2-6; 8 bases agree with TRBD2. The CDR3 is made up of 18 amino acids. The germline V gene encodes CDR1 SEHNR and CDR2 FQNEAQ (reference sequence). V shed 5 bases and J 0 bases; nucleotides not matched to a gene: 9. This CDR3 reads CASSELLAAHSGANVLTF. CDR3 in DNA: TGTGCCAGCAGCGAATTACTAGCGGCGCACTCTGGGGCCAACGTCCTGACTTTC. Variable domain in full (rest from reference TRBV7-9 and TRBJ2-6): DTGVSQNPRHKITKRGQNVTFRCDPISEHNRLYWYRQTLGQGPEFLTYFQNEAQLEKSRLLSDRFSAERPKGSFSTLEIQRTEQGDSAMYLCASSELLAAHSGANVLTFGAGSRLTVL.

The table lists this clone with a few counts. The chain links TRBV19 to TRBJ1-1, with 8 bases lining up with TRBD1. CDR1 is LNHDA and CDR2 is SQIVND in the germline V gene (reference sequence). The J segment lost 1 base and the V segment lost 6 bases, leaving 4 bases of the junction unmatched. The CDR3 loop spans 14 amino acids. The CDR3 DNA reads as TGTGCCAGTAGAGGACAGGGACCGAACACTGAAGCTTTCTTT. Its protein is CASRGQGPNTEAFF.

The gene calls are TRBV4-1 and TRBJ1-4, with D maybe TRBD1 (6 bases). Germline-derived CDR1 and CDR2 are MGHRA and YSYEKL. The CDR3 consists of 18 residues. The ends were cut back, 1 base at V and 1 base at J, with 16 bases in the middle. The CDR3 protein is CASSQVTVRGGTNEKLFF. In nucleotides, the CDR3 is TGCGCCAGCAGCCAAGTGACTGTGAGGGGGGGAACTAATGAAAAACTGTTTTTT.

Details on this clone: This same CDR3 is encoded by further DNA sequences in the sample. The chain has TRBV5-1 and TRBJ2-7, with TRBD1 matching 9 bases. This CDR3 spans 14 amino acids. Unmatched junction bases numbered 5, after V lost 4 bases and J lost 3 bases. Germline lookup yields CDR1 SGHRS and CDR2 YFSETQ. The CDR3: CASSTSGQGYEQYF. Here the CDR3 DNA reads TGCGCCAGCAGCACCTCGGGACAGGGCTACGAGCAGTACTTC.

The genes are TRBV2 and TRBJ2-5, with 7 nucleotides matching TRBD1. The length of the CDR3 is 13 residues. Germline-derived CDR1 and CDR2 are SNHLY and FYNNEI. The V and J ends lost 8 bases and 2 bases, in that order; junction bases with no gene match: 5. CDR3 coding DNA: TGTGCCAGCTACAGGGGAGCACAAGAGACCCAGTACTTC. It translates to CASYRGAQETQYF. Full variable domain (missing parts from reference TRBV2 and TRBJ2-5): EPEVTQTPSHQVTQMGQEVILRCVPISNHLYFYWYRQILGQKVEFLVSFYNNEISEKSEIFDDQFSVERPDGSNFTLKIRSTKLEDSAMYFCASYRGAQETQYFGPGTRLLVL.

This chain links TRBV18 with TRBJ2-1, with D possibly matching TRBD1 (5 bases). The CDR3 extends over 16 amino acids. The V end lost 0 bases, the J end lost 7 bases, and 16 bases lay between the germline ends. Germline CDR1 reads KGHSH; CDR2 reads LQKENI. CDR3 nucleotides: TGTGCCAGCTCACCACCCGCACAGGTATTGGGTAATGAGCAGTTCTTC. This translates into CASSPPAQVLGNEQFF.

The chain has TRBV6-5 and TRBJ2-7, with D possibly matching TRBD2 (6 bases). The CDR3 covers 15 residues. V lost 0 bases and J 2 bases, leaving 11 bases between the germline ends. Looked up from germline, CDR1 is MNHEY and CDR2 is SVGAGI. The CDR3 loop reads CASSYSDGEAYEQYF. The CDR3 DNA sequence: TGTGCCAGCAGTTACTCCGACGGGGAGGCCTACGAGCAGTACTTC.

This rearrangement joins TRBV9 to TRBJ2-7, with a tentative D call TRBD2 (6 bases). The CDR3 loop spans 18 amino acids. Deletions cut 2 bases from V and 0 bases from J, with 21 bases between. Germline lookup yields CDR1 SGDLS and CDR2 YYNGEE. The CDR3 spells CASSVGARPGRFSYEQYF. The CDR3 DNA sequence: TGTGCCAGCAGCGTGGGAGCTAGGCCAGGGAGGTTCTCCTACGAGCAGTACTTC.

In DNA form, the CDR3 reads TGTGCCAGCAGCTCGACAGGGGGAGGCTACACCTTC. Translated, it gives CASSSTGGGYTF. The V call is TRBV5-8, the J call TRBJ1-2; 9 bases are a match to TRBD1. This CDR3 has 12 amino acids. The germline CDR1 and CDR2 sequences are SGHTS and YDEGEE. Losses at the gene ends were 3 bases for V and 8 bases for J; bases not matched to a gene: 2.

This chain joins TRBV7-2 and TRBJ2-4, with TRBD2 as a possible D gene (5 bases). The V gene's germline CDR1 is SGHTA and CDR2 FQGNSA. Trimming pared 5 bases from V and 4 bases from J, leaving 9 bases between. The length of the CDR3 is 13 residues. In DNA form, the CDR3 reads TGTGCCAGCAGCCTCCGGGGTAAAAACATTCAGTACTTC. It yields the protein CASSLRGKNIQYF.

This clone occurred once. This chain connects TRBV11-3 to TRBJ2-2, with a tentative D call TRBD1 (6 bases). The CDR3 sequence is 13 residues long. The V end lost 3 bases, the J end lost 6 bases, and 8 bases lay between the germline ends. CDR1 and CDR2 (germline): SGHNT, YENEEA. CDR3 nucleotides: TGTGCCAGCAGCTTCACAGGGCCCGGGGAGCTGTTTTTT. Protein: CASSFTGPGELFF.

The gene calls are TRBV24-1 and TRBJ1-2; a possible D gene is TRBD1 (5 bases). This CDR3 has 14 amino acids. V dropped 6 bases and J dropped 8 bases, with 18 bases sitting between them. Germline V lookup: CDR1 KGHDR, CDR2 SFDVKD. The CDR3 reads CATSSKGRVEGYTF. The DNA for the CDR3 is TGTGCCACCAGTAGCAAGGGGCGCGTTGAGGGCTACACCTTC.

V gene TRBV9 combines with J gene TRBJ1-3, with 7 bases lining up with TRBD1. CDR1 SGDLS and CDR2 YYNGEE come from the germline V gene. V was pared by 3 bases and J by 0 bases, with 3 bases of the junction left unmatched. This CDR3 is built from 15 residues. CDR3 nucleotides: TGTGCCAGCAGCGCGGGACAGTTCTCTGGAAACACCATATATTTT. Translating gives CASSAGQFSGNTIYF.

V and J are TRBV4-3 and TRBJ1-2; D remains ambiguous. Trimming shortened V by 1 base and J by 1 base, and 4 bases separated the two germline ends. The germline CDR1 and CDR2 sequences are LGHNA and YSLEER. The CDR3 consists of 13 residues. The CDR3 DNA follows: TGCGCCAGCAGCCAAGGCGGTAACTATGGCTACACCTTC. It specifies CASSQGGNYGYTF.

The gene calls are TRBV5-1 and TRBJ2-7; TRBD2 is a possible D gene (5 bases). V was cut by 0 bases and J by 0 bases, with 10 bases left in between. CDR1 and CDR2 (germline): SGHRS, YFSETQ. CDR3 length equals 15 residues. The CDR3 DNA follows: TGCGCCAGCAGCTTGGGTCTAGGACTCTCCTACGAGCAGTACTTC. As protein: CASSLGLGLSYEQYF.

This clone came up once. The rearrangement joins TRBV3-1 (or the pseudogene TRBV3-2) to TRBJ2-5; D is undetermined. The CDR3 loop spans 14 amino acids. V lost 1 base and J 5 bases, leaving 11 bases between the germline ends. From germline, CDR1 is LGHDT and CDR2 YNNKEL (reference sequence). DNA of the CDR3: TGTGCCAGCAGCCAAGTCCTGGTAGCCGAGACCCAGTACTTC. Translating gives CASSQVLVAETQYF.

The table lists this clone with many counts. The rearrangement links TRBV7-3 to TRBJ1-2, with 7 bases lining up with TRBD1. V shed 1 base, J shed 3 bases, and the junction held 5 bases outside the gene matches. This CDR3 spans 15 amino acids. CDR1 SGHTA and CDR2 FQGTGA come from the germline V gene. CDR3 in amino acids: CASSLRGGAYYGYTF. CDR3 nucleotide sequence: TGTGCCAGCAGCTTAAGAGGGGGCGCCTACTATGGCTACACCTTC.

This rearrangement joins TRBV6-5 to TRBJ1-1; TRBD1 matches 12 bases. The germline V gene encodes CDR1 MNHEY and CDR2 SVGAGI. With 4 bases clipped from V and 5 bases from J, the junction kept 5 bases outside the gene matches. The CDR3 extends over 15 amino acids. The CDR3 coding sequence is TGTGCCAGCAGTTCGGGACAGGGGGCTCGGACTGAAGCTTTCTTT. It codes for CASSSGQGARTEAFF.

The rearrangement joins TRBV7-9 to TRBJ1-3; no clear D gene. Germline-derived CDR1 and CDR2 are SEHNR and FQNEAQ (reference sequence). Between the trimmed V and J ends, which lost 1 base and 2 bases, there was a span of 9 bases. The CDR3 is 15 residues long. In nucleotides, the CDR3 is TGTGCCAGCAGCTTAGGGGCCGGGGCTGGAAACACCATATATTTT. Translation: CASSLGAGAGNTIYF.

The chain couples TRBV30 to TRBJ2-1; the D is unclear. The ends were cut back, 0 bases at V and 9 bases at J, with 6 bases in the middle. Germline CDR1 GTSNPN, CDR2 SVGIG (reference sequence). This CDR3 contains 11 residues. Here the CDR3 DNA reads TGTGCCTGGAGTGTATCGGTTGAGCAGTTCTTC. As protein: CAWSVSVEQFF.

V gene TRBV6-1 combines with J gene TRBJ1-5, with a weak D call TRBD1 (6 bases). This CDR3 spans 14 amino acids. Germline CDR1 reads MNHNS; CDR2 reads SASEGT. V shed 3 bases and J shed 3 bases, with 9 bases lying between them. The CDR3 is CASSEGQNNQPQHF. Written as DNA, the CDR3 is TGTGCCAGCAGTGAGGGACAAAACAATCAGCCCCAGCATTTT.